This T cell receptor (beta chain) was sequenced in a study of CD8+ T cells in alopecia areata. With respect to this clone: Its specificity is not known.

Trimming removed 0 bases from V and 0 bases from J; junction bases left unmatched: 1. CDR3 size: 15 residues. From germline, CDR1 is MNHNS and CDR2 SASEGT. The sequencing template was cDNA reverse transcribed from extracted RNA. Clones were read by immunoSEQ multiplex PCR, and TCRdb kept only the in-frame ones, dropping some. The sample yields more than 150,000 clones, approximately 56% seen once. Regarding treatment: oral pan-JAK inhibitor, 5-10 mg twice daily. Notes on the study in general: Among the 100 top clones, expanded CD8+ clones, like scalp clonality, were significantly decreased by tofacitinib.

This TCR was recovered from a human donor with alopecia areata. This chain connects TRBV6-1 to TRBJ1-2, with TRBD1 matching 7 bases. Sequenced material: CD4+ T cells sorted from blood, taken at week 4, from a patient treated with tofacitinib. This CDR3 reads CASSEAGTANYGYTF. CDR3 bases: TGTGCCAGCAGTGAAGCGGGGACAGCTAACTATGGCTACACCTTC.